This T cell receptor (beta chain) was profiled in a study of blood T cells in healthy people across ages. Study-wide findings and caveats: Estimated diversity, derived from one million T cells, was regarded as an underestimate. Getting older went along with TCR beta diversity per million T cells dropping roughly linearly.

Sample-barcoded 5' priming and a J-beta primer mix drove a second PCR of about 6 to 12 cycles. Every single cDNA molecule received a tag from a template-switch adaptor with 12 random nucleotides. Each single sample gave us at least 2.5 million CDR3-containing paired-end reads. TCRdb analysed the 5' RACE reads with MiXCR anew, one entry per CDR3 protein. Of about a million distinct CDR3 sequences in the sample, roughly 50% were seen once. The germline V gene encodes CDR1 GTSNPN and CDR2 SVGIG (reference sequence). V dropped 3 bases and J dropped 7 bases, with 15 bases sitting between them. This CDR3 spans 14 amino acids. In its sample, this clonotype was seen a few times. Its antigen remains unidentified.

Input material: blood. The TCR comes from a woman aged 60-75 years in good health. J is TRBJ1-4 and V is TRBV30; no reliable D call. CDR3 nucleotides: TGTGCCTGGAGATTTAGTTCGGGTTTTGAAAAACTGTTTTTT. This encodes CAWRFSSGFEKLFF.